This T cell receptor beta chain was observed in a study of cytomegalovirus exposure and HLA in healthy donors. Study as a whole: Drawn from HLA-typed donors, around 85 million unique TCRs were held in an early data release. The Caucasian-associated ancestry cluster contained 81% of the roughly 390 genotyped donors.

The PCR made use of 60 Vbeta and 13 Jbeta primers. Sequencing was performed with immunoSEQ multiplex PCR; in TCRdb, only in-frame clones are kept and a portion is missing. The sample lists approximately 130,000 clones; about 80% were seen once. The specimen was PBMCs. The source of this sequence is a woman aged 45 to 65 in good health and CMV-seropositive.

Here the CDR3 DNA reads TGTGCCAGCAGCCGGGCCGGGCTGCTAGCGGGAGGGAATGAGCAGTTCTTC. As protein: CASSRAGLLAGGNEQFF. V usage is TRBV5-6 and J usage is TRBJ2-1; 12 bases map to TRBD2. Germline V CDR1 and CDR2: SGHDT, YYEEEE. The CDR3 contains 17 residues. V lost 4 bases and J lost 7; bases outside the gene matches: 12.